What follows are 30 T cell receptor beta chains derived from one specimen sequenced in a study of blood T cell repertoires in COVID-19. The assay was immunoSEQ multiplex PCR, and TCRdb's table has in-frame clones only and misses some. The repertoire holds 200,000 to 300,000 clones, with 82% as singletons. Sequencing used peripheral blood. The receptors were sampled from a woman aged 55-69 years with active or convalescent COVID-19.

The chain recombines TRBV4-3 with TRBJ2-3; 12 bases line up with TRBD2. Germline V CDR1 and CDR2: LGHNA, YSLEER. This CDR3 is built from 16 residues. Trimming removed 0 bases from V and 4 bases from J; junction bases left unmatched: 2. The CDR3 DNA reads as TGCGCCAGCAGCCAAGATCTAGCGGGGGGGCCAGATACGCAGTATTTT. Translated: CASSQDLAGGPDTQYF.

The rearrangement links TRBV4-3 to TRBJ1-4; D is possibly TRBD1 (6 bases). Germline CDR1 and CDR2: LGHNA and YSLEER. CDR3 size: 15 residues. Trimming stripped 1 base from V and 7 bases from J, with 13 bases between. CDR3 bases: TGCGCCAGCAGCCAAGTAGCTGGGGGCTTTGAAAAACTGTTTTTT. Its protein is CASSQVAGGFEKLFF.

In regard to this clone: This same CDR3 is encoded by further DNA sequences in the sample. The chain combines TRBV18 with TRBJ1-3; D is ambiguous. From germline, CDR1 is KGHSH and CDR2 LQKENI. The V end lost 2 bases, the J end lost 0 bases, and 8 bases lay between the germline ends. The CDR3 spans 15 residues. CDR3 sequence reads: CASSPSSSSGNTIYF. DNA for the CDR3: TGTGCCAGCTCACCAAGTAGCAGCTCTGGAAACACCATATATTTT. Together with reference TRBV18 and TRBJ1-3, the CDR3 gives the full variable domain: NAGVMQNPRHLVRRRGQEARLRCSPMKGHSHVYWYRQLPEEGLKFMVYLQKENIIDESGMPKERFSAEFPKEGPSILRIQQVVRGDSAAYFCASSPSSSSGNTIYFGEGSWLTVV.

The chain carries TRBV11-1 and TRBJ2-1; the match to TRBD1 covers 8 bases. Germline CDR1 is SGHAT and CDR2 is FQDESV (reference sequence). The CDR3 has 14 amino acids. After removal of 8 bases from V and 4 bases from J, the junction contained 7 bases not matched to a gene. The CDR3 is CASSDRGGYNEQFF. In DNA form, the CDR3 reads TGTGCCAGCTCCGACAGGGGCGGGTACAATGAGCAGTTCTTC.

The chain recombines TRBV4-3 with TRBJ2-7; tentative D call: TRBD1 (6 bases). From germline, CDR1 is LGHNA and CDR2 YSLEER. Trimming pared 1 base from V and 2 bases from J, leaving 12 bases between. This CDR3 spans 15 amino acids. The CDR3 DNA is TGCGCCAGCAGCCAAGCTGGACAGCCGGCCTACGAGCAGTACTTC. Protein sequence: CASSQAGQPAYEQYF.

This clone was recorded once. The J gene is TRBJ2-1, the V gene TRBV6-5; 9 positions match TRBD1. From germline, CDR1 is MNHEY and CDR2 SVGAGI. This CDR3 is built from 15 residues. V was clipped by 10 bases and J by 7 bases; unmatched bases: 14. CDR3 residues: CATQNPGQGSNEQFF. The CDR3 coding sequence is TGTGCCACCCAAAATCCGGGACAGGGCTCTAATGAGCAGTTCTTC.

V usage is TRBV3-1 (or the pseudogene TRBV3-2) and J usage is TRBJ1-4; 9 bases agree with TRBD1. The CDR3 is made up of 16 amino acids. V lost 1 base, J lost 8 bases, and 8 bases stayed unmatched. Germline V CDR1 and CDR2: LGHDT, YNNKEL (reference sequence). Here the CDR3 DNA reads TGTGCCAGCAGCCAAGGGGGACAGGGCTTTGGGGAAAAACTGTTTTTT. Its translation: CASSQGGQGFGEKLFF.

DNA of the CDR3: TGTGCCAGCTCACCAACCGGGACAGGGGGCTACCCGACTCTTAATGAAAAACTGTTTTTT. It specifies CASSPTGTGGYPTLNEKLFF. The chain couples TRBV18 to TRBJ1-4; 12 nucleotides match TRBD1. Trimming at V came to 2 bases and at J to 4 bases, leaving 14 bases not matched to a gene. This CDR3 is built from 20 residues. CDR1 and CDR2 (germline): KGHSH, LQKENI.

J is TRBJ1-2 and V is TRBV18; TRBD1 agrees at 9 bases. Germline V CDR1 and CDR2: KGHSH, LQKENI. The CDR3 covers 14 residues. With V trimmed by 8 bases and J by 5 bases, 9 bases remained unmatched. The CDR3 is CASTSGQGYYGYTF. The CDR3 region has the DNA TGTGCCAGCACTTCGGGACAGGGATATTATGGCTACACCTTC.

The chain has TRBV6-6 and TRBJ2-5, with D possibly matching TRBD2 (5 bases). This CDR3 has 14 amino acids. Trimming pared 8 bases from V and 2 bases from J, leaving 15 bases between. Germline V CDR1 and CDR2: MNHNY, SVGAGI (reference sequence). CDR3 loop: CASLTGVEQETQYF. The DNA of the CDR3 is TGTGCCAGCTTGACCGGGGTCGAGCAAGAGACCCAGTACTTC.

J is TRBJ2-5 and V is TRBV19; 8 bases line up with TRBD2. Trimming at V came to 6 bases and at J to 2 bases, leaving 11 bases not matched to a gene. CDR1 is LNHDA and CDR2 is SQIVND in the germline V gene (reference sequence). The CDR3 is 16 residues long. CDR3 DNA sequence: TGTGCCAGTAGCCCCGGGGGGGCCCCTTCTCAAGAGACCCAGTACTTC. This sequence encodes CASSPGGAPSQETQYF.

As DNA, the CDR3 is TGTGCCAGCTCACCCCTCCCACCGACAGGGGTGGGGGACACTGAAGCTTTCTTT. Translation gives CASSPLPPTGVGDTEAFF. The chain employs TRBV18 and TRBJ1-1; 8 positions agree with TRBD1. The CDR3 consists of 18 residues. Per germline, CDR1 KGHSH and CDR2 LQKENI. The V and J ends lost 3 bases and 3 bases, in that order; junction bases with no gene match: 15.

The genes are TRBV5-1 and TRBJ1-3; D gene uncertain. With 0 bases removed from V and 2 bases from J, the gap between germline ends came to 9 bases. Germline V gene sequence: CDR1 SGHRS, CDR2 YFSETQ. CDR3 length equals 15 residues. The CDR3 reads CASSLDGEAGNTIYF. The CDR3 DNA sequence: TGCGCCAGCAGCTTGGATGGGGAGGCTGGAAACACCATATATTTT.

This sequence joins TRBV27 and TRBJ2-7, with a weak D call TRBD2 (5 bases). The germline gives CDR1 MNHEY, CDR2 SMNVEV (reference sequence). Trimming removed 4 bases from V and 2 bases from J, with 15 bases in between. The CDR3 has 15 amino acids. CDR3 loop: CASSSPGSVPYEQYF. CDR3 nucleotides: TGTGCCAGCAGTTCTCCGGGTAGCGTACCCTACGAGCAGTACTTC.

As DNA, the CDR3 is TGTGCCAGCAGTTCTGGACAGACCGCCTACGAGCAGTACTTC. It specifies CASSSGQTAYEQYF. The rearrangement joins TRBV11-2 to TRBJ2-7, with D perhaps TRBD1 (6 bases). Per germline, CDR1 SGHAT and CDR2 FQNNGV. There are 14 residues in the CDR3. Trimming cost V 6 bases and J 2 bases, with 14 bases left between them.

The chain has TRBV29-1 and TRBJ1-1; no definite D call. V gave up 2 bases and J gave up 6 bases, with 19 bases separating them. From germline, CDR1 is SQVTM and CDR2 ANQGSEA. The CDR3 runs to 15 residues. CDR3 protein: CSVEFLVGVRPEAFF. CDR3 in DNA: TGCAGCGTTGAATTTCTTGTGGGTGTGAGGCCTGAAGCTTTCTTT.

The CDR3 protein is CASSPGGGGNQPQHF. CDR3 nucleotides: TGTGCCAGCAGCCCTGGGGGAGGGGGCAATCAGCCCCAGCATTTT. The chain joins TRBV9 to TRBJ1-5, with D perhaps TRBD1 (5 bases). This CDR3 contains 15 residues. Trimming removed 4 bases from V and 2 bases from J, with 13 bases in between. CDR1 and CDR2 from the germline V gene are SGDLS and YYNGEE.

CDR3 in amino acids: CASRREATYEQYF. CDR3 sequence (DNA): TGTGCCAGCAGGAGGGAAGCCACCTACGAGCAGTACTTC. This chain connects TRBV2 to TRBJ2-7, with D perhaps TRBD2 (5 bases). CDR1 and CDR2 (germline): SNHLY, FYNNEI. V shed 6 bases and J shed 2 bases, with 11 bases lying between them. The CDR3 totals 13 residues.

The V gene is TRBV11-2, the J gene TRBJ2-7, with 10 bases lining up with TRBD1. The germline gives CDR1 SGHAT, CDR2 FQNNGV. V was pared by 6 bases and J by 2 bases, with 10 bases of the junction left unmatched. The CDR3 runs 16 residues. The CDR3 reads CASSYGQGGRAYEQYF. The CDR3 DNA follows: TGTGCCAGCAGTTACGGACAGGGGGGGAGGGCCTACGAGCAGTACTTC.

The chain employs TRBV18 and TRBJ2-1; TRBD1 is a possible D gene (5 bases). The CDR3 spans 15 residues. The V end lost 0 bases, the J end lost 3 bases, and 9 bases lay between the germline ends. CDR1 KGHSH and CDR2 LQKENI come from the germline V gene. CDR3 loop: CASSPPGLVYNEQFF. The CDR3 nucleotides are TGTGCCAGCTCACCACCGGGGCTTGTCTACAATGAGCAGTTCTTC.

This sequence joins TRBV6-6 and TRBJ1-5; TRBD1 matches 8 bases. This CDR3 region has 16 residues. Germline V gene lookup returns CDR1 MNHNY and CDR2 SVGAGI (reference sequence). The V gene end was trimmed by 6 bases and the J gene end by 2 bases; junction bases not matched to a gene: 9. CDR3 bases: TGTGCCAGCAGCCCGACCGACAGGGGTGGCAATCAGCCCCAGCATTTT. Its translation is CASSPTDRGGNQPQHF.

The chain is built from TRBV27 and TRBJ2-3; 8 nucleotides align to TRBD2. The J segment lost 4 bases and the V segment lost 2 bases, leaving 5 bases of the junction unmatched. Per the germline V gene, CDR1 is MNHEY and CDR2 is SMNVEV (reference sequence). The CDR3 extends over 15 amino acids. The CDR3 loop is CASSLGGRRADTQYF. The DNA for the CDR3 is TGTGCCAGCAGTTTAGGCGGGAGGAGGGCAGATACGCAGTATTTT.

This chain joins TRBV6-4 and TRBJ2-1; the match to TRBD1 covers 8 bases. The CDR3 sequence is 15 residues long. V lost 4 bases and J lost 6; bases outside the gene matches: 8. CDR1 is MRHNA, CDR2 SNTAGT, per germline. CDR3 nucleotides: TGTGCCAGCAGTGCCCAAACAGGGGGAGGCAATGAGCAGTTCTTC. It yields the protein CASSAQTGGGNEQFF.

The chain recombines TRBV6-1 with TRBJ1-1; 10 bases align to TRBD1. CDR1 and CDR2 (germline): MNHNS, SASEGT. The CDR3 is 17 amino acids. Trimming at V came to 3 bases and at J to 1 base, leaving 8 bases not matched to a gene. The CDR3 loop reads CASSDHDRGRGNTEAFF. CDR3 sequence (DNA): TGTGCCAGCAGTGATCACGACAGGGGGCGCGGGAACACTGAAGCTTTCTTT.

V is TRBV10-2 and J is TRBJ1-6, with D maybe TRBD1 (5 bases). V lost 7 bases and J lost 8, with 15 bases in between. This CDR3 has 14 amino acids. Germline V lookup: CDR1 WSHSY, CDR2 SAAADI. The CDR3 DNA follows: TGCGCCAGCATGGGGGGAGAGGGTTATTCACCCCTCCACTTT. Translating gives CASMGGEGYSPLHF.

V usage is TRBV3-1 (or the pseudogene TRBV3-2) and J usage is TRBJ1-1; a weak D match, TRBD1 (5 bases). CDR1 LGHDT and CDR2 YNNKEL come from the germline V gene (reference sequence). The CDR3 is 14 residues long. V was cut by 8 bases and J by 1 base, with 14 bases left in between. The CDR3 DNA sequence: TGTGCCAGCCGCCTGACAGCCTCGAACACTGAAGCTTTCTTT. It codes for CASRLTASNTEAFF.

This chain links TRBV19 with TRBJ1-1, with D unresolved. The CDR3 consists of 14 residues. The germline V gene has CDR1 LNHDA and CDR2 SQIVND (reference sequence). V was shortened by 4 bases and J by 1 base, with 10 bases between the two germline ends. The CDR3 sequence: CASSKTGTNTEAFF. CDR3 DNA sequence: TGTGCCAGTAGTAAGACGGGTACGAACACTGAAGCTTTCTTT.

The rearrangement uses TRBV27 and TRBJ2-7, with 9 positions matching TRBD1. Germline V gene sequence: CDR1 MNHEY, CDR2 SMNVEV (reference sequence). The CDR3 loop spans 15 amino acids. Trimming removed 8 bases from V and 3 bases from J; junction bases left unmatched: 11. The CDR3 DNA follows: TGTGCCAGCCGACACAGGGGGCAGGTAATCTACGAGCAGTACTTC. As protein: CASRHRGQVIYEQYF.

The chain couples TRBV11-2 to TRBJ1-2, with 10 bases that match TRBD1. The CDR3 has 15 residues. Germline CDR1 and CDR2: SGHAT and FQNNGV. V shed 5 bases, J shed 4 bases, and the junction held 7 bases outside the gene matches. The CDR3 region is CASSRGQGGSYGYTF. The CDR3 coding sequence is TGTGCCAGCAGCCGCGGACAGGGGGGGAGCTATGGCTACACCTTC. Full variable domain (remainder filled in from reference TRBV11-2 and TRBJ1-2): EAGVAQSPRYKIIEKRQSVAFWCNPISGHATLYWYQQILGQGPKLLIQFQNNGVVDDSQLPKDRFSAERLKGVDSTLKIQPAKLEDSAVYLCASSRGQGGSYGYTFGSGTRLTVV.

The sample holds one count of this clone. The CDR3 loop reads CASSLLTGRETQYF. The DNA for the CDR3 is TGTGCCAGCAGCCTCCTGACAGGGAGGGAGACCCAGTACTTC. The J gene is TRBJ2-5, the V gene TRBV6-5; D may be TRBD1 (7 bases). From germline, CDR1 is MNHEY and CDR2 SVGAGI. The CDR3 consists of 14 residues. Trimming stripped 6 bases from V and 5 bases from J, with 16 bases between.